The 18 T cell receptor beta chains below were found in one sample sequenced in a study of tumor-infiltrating lymphocytes in primary liver carcinoma. Reverse transcription of around 500 ng total RNA with a constant-region primer produced TCR beta cDNA. Amplification in three nested multiplex PCR rounds with slightly modified ARM-PCR gave rise to TCR beta libraries. Researchers ran the first two PCR rounds for 10 cycles each with TRBV1-TRBV30 forward primers and a C-beta reverse primer. TCRdb redid the calling of the multiplex PCR reads with MiXCR, one entry per CDR3 protein. The data hold fewer than 350,000 distinct CDR3 sequences, with around three fifths observed a single time. For blood RNA, unsorted whole blood served as the source, and germline DNA was extracted too. Material: peripheral blood. The origin of the receptors is a man in his forties or fifties with primary liver carcinoma and hepatitis B virus infection.

Notes on this clonotype: A clone one base away is much larger, so this may be a read error. The chain employs TRBV28 and TRBJ2-3; D ambiguous. The V and J ends lost 7 bases and 9 bases respectively, with 8 bases between them. There are 10 residues in the CDR3. Per germline, CDR1 MDHEN and CDR2 SYDVKM. CDR3 sequence (DNA): TGTGCCAGCAACGGACCAACGCAGTATTTT. Translation gives CASNGPTQYF. Full variable domain (outside the CDR3, taken from reference TRBV28 and TRBJ2-3): DVKVTQSSRYLVKRTGEKVFLECVQDMDHENMFWYRQDPGLGLRLIYFSYDVKMKEKGDIPEGYSVSREKKERFSLILESASTNQTSMYLCASNGPTQYFGPGTRLTVL.

The rearrangement joins TRBV19 to TRBJ2-5, with TRBD2 matching 11 bases. In germline, CDR1 is LNHDA, CDR2 SQIVND (reference sequence). The CDR3 is 14 residues long. V was clipped by 4 bases and J by 4 bases; unmatched bases: 2. CDR3 coding DNA: TGTGCCAGTAGTACCGGACTAGCGGGAGAGACCCAGTACTTC. This translates into CASSTGLAGETQYF.

Remarks on this clonotype: A much larger clone sits a single nucleotide away, making a read error possible. The rearrangement uses TRBV29-1 and TRBJ2-7; 9 nucleotides agree with TRBD1. The CDR3 runs to 13 residues. V shed 8 bases and J 3 bases; nucleotides not matched to a gene: 8. Germline CDR1 is SQVTM and CDR2 is ANQGSEA. CDR3 nucleotide sequence: TGCAGCCTTAGTTCGACAGGGGGCTACGAGCAGTACTTC. Amino acid sequence: CSLSSTGGYEQYF.

Of note for this clonotype: The junction and the germline gene differ at one end; a read error may be behind it. CDR3 nucleotides: TGCGCCAGCAGCTCTGTTGACAGGGACTCCTATGGCTACACTTTC. This sequence encodes CASSSVDRDSYGYTF. V and J are TRBV4-1 and TRBJ1-2; 7 bases line up with TRBD1. Germline assignment: CDR1 MGHRA and CDR2 YSYEKL. The CDR3 covers 15 residues.

Of note for this clonotype: The junction does not match germline at one end; this may be a read error. The CDR3 region has the DNA TGCGCCAGCAAGATGAGACAGGGTAACAATGAGCAGTTCTTC. Protein sequence: CASKMRQGNNEQFF. The chain couples TRBV11-1 to TRBJ2-1, with 7 bases lining up with TRBD1. This CDR3 region has 14 residues. Germline CDR1 reads SGHAT; CDR2 reads FQDESV (reference sequence). Filled out from reference TRBV11-1 and TRBJ2-1, the complete variable domain reads EAEVAQSPRYKITEKSQAVAFWCDPISGHATLYWYRQILGQGPELLVQFQDESVVDDSQLPKDRFSAERLKGVDSTLKIQPAELGDSAMYLCASKMRQGNNEQFFGPGTRLTVL.

About this clonotype: A much larger clone lies a single base off, so this may be a read error. The chain has TRBV11-2 and TRBJ2-7, with D hard to call. The CDR3 sequence is 12 residues long. Germline CDR1 is SGHAT and CDR2 is FQNNGV. In DNA, the CDR3 is TGTACCAGCAGCTTAGGGAATTACGAGCAGTACTTC. Translated, it gives CTSSLGNYEQYF.

This clonotype was counted a single time. A read error may produce the germline difference seen at one junction end. The chain recombines TRBV10-3 with TRBJ2-2; maybe TRBD1 (6 bases). Germline CDR1 ENHRY, CDR2 SYGVKD. There are 13 residues in the CDR3. CDR3 DNA sequence: TGTGCCATCACAGGGGTGTATACCGGGGAGCTGTTTTTC. This codes for CAITGVYTGELFF.

Details on this clonotype: This may come from a read error, since a much larger clone is one base off. This chain uses TRBV4-1 with TRBJ2-3; 8 bases agree with TRBD2. Losses at the gene ends were 2 bases for V and 0 bases for J; bases not matched to a gene: 7. This CDR3 comprises 17 residues. CDR1 is MGHRA, CDR2 YSYEKL, per germline. Here the CDR3 DNA reads TGCGCCAGCAGCCAACTGGGTCGCGGGAGGAGCACAGATACGCAGTATTTT. Translation: CASSQLGRGRSTDTQYF.

In its sample, this clonotype was seen once. This sequence may be a read error, since a much larger clone differs from it by one base. The rearrangement joins TRBV6-2 or TRBV6-3 to TRBJ2-1; tentatively, D is TRBD2 (6 bases). The CDR3 extends over 15 amino acids. Per germline, CDR1 MNHEY and CDR2 SVGEGT. Written as DNA, the CDR3 is TGTGCCAGCAGTTTCATGGGGGGTCCTCAGGGTGAGGAGTTCTTC. This encodes CASSFMGGPQGEEFF.

The chain employs TRBV28 and TRBJ2-7; 11 nucleotides agree with TRBD2. Germline CDR1 reads MDHEN; CDR2 reads SYDVKM. This CDR3 has 15 amino acids. With 6 bases clipped from V and 5 bases from J, the junction kept 9 bases outside the gene matches. This chain's CDR3 is CASRPLAGGSHEQYF. CDR3 DNA sequence: TGTGCCAGCAGACCCCTAGCGGGAGGATCCCACGAGCAGTACTTC.

This clonotype has ten or more counts. J is TRBJ2-2 and V is TRBV5-6; TRBD2 matches at 7 bases. The germline gives CDR1 SGHDT, CDR2 YYEEEE. V dropped 0 bases and J dropped 4; count of bases not matched to a gene: 3. This CDR3 contains 15 residues. CDR3 sequence (DNA): TGTGCCAGCAGCTTGGGACTAGCAGGCACCGGGGAGCTGTTTTTT. This encodes CASSLGLAGTGELFF. Looking up the rest from reference TRBV5-6 and TRBJ2-2 gives the full variable domain: DAGVTQSPTHLIKTRGQQVTLRCSPKSGHDTVSWYQQALGQGPQFIFQYYEEEERQRGNFPDRFSGHQFPNYSSELNVNALLLGDSALYLCASSLGLAGTGELFFGEGSRLTVL.

This clonotype was seen a single time. No conserved phenylalanine or tryptophan ends this CDR3, so it is likely a read error. The V and J genes are TRBV6-1 and TRBJ2-5; no clear D gene. The V and J ends lost 10 bases and 5 bases respectively, with 11 bases between them. CDR3 length: 11 residues. Per germline, CDR1 MNHNS and CDR2 SASEGT. In DNA form, the CDR3 reads TGTGCCATCGAAGGGCGGGAGACCCAGTACTTA. Encoded protein: CAIEGRETQYL.

Remarks on this clonotype: A much larger clonotype is one base distant, so this may be a read error. This chain links TRBV29-1 with TRBJ2-1; D is ambiguous. Trimming left V 3 bases short and J 2 bases short, with 14 bases between. There are 15 residues in the CDR3. Looked up from germline, CDR1 is SQVTM and CDR2 is ANQGSEA. The CDR3 loop reads CSVDARTPPYNEQFF. Here the CDR3 DNA reads TGCAGCGTTGATGCAAGAACCCCCCCCTACAATGAGCAGTTCTTC.

J is TRBJ1-3 and V is TRBV5-4; unclear D gene. The CDR3 has 13 amino acids. The V and J ends lost 5 bases and 3 bases respectively, with 9 bases between them. CDR1 and CDR2 (germline): SGHNT, YYREEE (reference sequence). The CDR3 DNA sequence: TGTGCCAGCAGACCGGTCCTTGGAAACACCATATATTTT. Translating it yields CASRPVLGNTIYF.

A note on this clonotype: At one of its ends the junction is not consistent with the germline gene, which may arise from a read error. This chain uses TRBV10-3 with TRBJ2-1; 8 bases align to TRBD2. The CDR3 loop spans 16 amino acids. The germline V gene encodes CDR1 ENHRY and CDR2 SYGVKD. The CDR3 sequence is CAMSELWTSSSNEQFF. In DNA form, the CDR3 reads TGTGCCATGAGTGAGCTCTGGACTAGCTCGTCGAATGAGCAGTTCTTC.

Details on this clonotype: At one boundary the junction diverges from the germline segment, which might be a read error. V gene TRBV11-1 combines with J gene TRBJ2-5; weak D call: TRBD2 (5 bases). The CDR3 sequence is 12 residues long. Germline V gives CDR1 SGHAT, CDR2 FQDESV (reference sequence). CDR3 sequence (DNA): TGTGCCAGCAGCGTTAGCGAAGAGACCCAATACTTC. Protein sequence: CASSVSEETQYF.

At least ten counts were recorded for this clonotype. V is TRBV4-2 and J is TRBJ2-6; no definite D call. The CDR3 is 16 residues long. Germline assignment: CDR1 LGHNA and CDR2 YNFKEQ. V lost 1 base and J lost 0, with 7 bases in between. The CDR3 is CASSQVRTSGANVLTF. The CDR3 nucleotides are TGTGCCAGCAGCCAAGTGAGAACCTCTGGGGCCAACGTCCTGACTTTC.

The table lists this clonotype with a few counts. The CDR3 protein is CASSPWGSGTDTQYF. The CDR3 DNA is TGCGCCAGCAGCCCCTGGGGGAGCGGCACAGATACGCAGTATTTT. The chain links TRBV5-1 to TRBJ2-3, with D possibly called TRBD1 or TRBD2 (5 bases each). The CDR3 spans 15 residues. Germline V gene lookup returns CDR1 SGHRS and CDR2 YFSETQ. V shed 4 bases and J shed 1 base, with 13 bases lying between them.